These 19 T cell receptor beta chains came from one sample sequenced in a study of shared clonotypes between healthy human individuals. Profiling relied on immunoSEQ multiplex PCR, and the TCRdb table lists in-frame clones only, not all of them. Of 450,000 to 550,000 clones detected, around 74% appear once; the ten largest clones hold roughly 13%. The sequenced sample was PBMCs. These TCRs come from a woman aged 40 to 49 in good health. Some clones in this sample may be carry-over from other donors' samples.

This rearrangement joins TRBV5-6 to TRBJ2-5; D is possibly TRBD1 (5 bases). Trimming left V 0 bases short and J 5 bases short, with 17 bases between. The CDR3 length is 16 residues. Germline V gene data show CDR1 as SGHDT and CDR2 as YYEEEE. The CDR3: CASSLGRARGWETQYF. The DNA for the CDR3 is TGTGCCAGCAGCTTGGGTCGGGCTAGGGGCTGGGAGACCCAGTACTTC.

This rearrangement joins TRBV11-2 to TRBJ2-7; 12 positions agree with TRBD2. The germline gives CDR1 SGHAT, CDR2 FQNNGV. The V gene end was trimmed by 8 bases and the J gene end by 6 bases; junction bases not matched to a gene: 2. CDR3 length: 12 amino acids. The CDR3 loop is CASGLAGIEQYF. The CDR3 nucleotides read TGTGCCAGCGGACTAGCGGGAATCGAGCAGTACTTC.

CDR3 amino acids: CASSPRRGVINSYEQYF. The CDR3 DNA sequence: TGCGCCAGCAGCCCTAGACGAGGGGTGATAAACTCCTACGAGCAGTACTTC. The chain joins TRBV23-1 to TRBJ2-7; D may be TRBD1 or TRBD2 (5 bases each). TRBV23-1 is an open reading frame whose function is uncertain. CDR3 length equals 17 residues. V was cut by 6 bases and J by 0 bases, with 21 bases left in between.

CDR3 DNA sequence: TGCAGCGTTCTCCCCGGTACGTCCGGGGGGTGGACTGAAGCTTTCTTT. Translating gives CSVLPGTSGGWTEAFF. The rearrangement joins TRBV29-1 to TRBJ1-1; weak D call: TRBD1 (5 bases). Deletions cut 5 bases from V and 5 bases from J, with 24 bases between. The CDR3 runs 16 residues. Germline assignment: CDR1 SQVTM and CDR2 ANQGSEA.

The J gene is TRBJ2-1, the V gene TRBV27; D tentatively reads TRBD1 or TRBD2 (5 bases each). V was trimmed by 8 bases and J by 4 bases, leaving 18 bases between them. The CDR3 is 15 residues long. The germline gives CDR1 MNHEY, CDR2 SMNVEV (reference sequence). The CDR3 reads CASGREGLEYNEQFF. Written as DNA, the CDR3 is TGTGCCAGCGGACGAGAGGGGCTCGAGTACAATGAGCAGTTCTTC.

This clone was seen many times. This sequence joins TRBV15 and TRBJ2-4, with 7 bases lining up with TRBD1. Trimming removed 0 bases from V and 7 bases from J; junction bases left unmatched: 6. The CDR3 contains 15 residues. CDR1 is LNHNV, CDR2 YYDKDF, per germline (reference sequence). CDR3 residues: CATSRDGAGGNIQYF. Here the CDR3 DNA reads TGTGCCACCAGCAGAGATGGGGCAGGGGGTAACATTCAGTACTTC.

The chain employs TRBV29-1 and TRBJ1-1; no reliable D call. The CDR3 runs 13 residues. The V gene lost 2 bases and the J gene lost 3 bases, with 10 bases spanning the gap. From germline, CDR1 is SQVTM and CDR2 ANQGSEA. Here the CDR3 reads CSVENFRYTEAFF. CDR3 nucleotides: TGCAGCGTTGAAAATTTTAGGTACACTGAAGCTTTCTTT.

The rearrangement uses TRBV21-1 and TRBJ2-5; the table's TRBD2 call for D was not verified on the DNA. TRBV21-1 is termed a pseudogene. The CDR3 extends over 15 amino acids. The CDR3 DNA is TGTGCCAGCAGCGCAAGGCCGCGGGACGGCGAGACCCAGTACTTC. Protein product: CASSARPRDGETQYF.

V usage is TRBV7-6 and J usage is TRBJ2-3; D is possibly TRBD2 (5 bases). Germline values: CDR1 SGHVS, CDR2 FNYEAQ. This CDR3 contains 16 residues. The V end was cut by 1 base, the J end by 0 bases, with 11 bases between. The CDR3 region has the DNA TGTGCCAGCAGCTTAGGGCCAGCGGAGAGCACAGATACGCAGTATTTT. This translates into CASSLGPAESTDTQYF.

V and J are TRBV19 and TRBJ1-1, with D uncertain. Germline CDR1 LNHDA, CDR2 SQIVND (reference sequence). V lost 5 bases and J lost 0, with 10 bases in between. This CDR3 region has 14 residues. The DNA for the CDR3 is TGTGCCAGTAGTGAGGGTAGGATGAACACTGAAGCTTTCTTT. As protein: CASSEGRMNTEAFF.

The V gene is TRBV7-2, the J gene TRBJ2-3; 9 nucleotides agree with TRBD2. CDR3 length equals 14 residues. Trimming cost V 11 bases and J 6 bases; bases outside gene matches: 12. Germline CDR1 and CDR2: SGHTA and FQGNSA. The DNA for the CDR3 is TGTGCCGGGCGAAGGCGGGAGGGTTCCGATACGCAGTATTTT. This sequence encodes CAGRRREGSDTQYF.

This clone was counted many times. J is TRBJ2-6 and V is TRBV7-9; a weak D match, TRBD2 (6 bases). Germline loops: CDR1 SEHNR, CDR2 FQNEAQ (reference sequence). Trimming removed 5 bases at V and 4 bases at J, with 12 bases between. This CDR3 contains 15 residues. CDR3 amino acids: CASSNRDLGANVLTF. CDR3 nucleotides: TGTGCCAGCAGCAACCGGGACTTGGGGGCCAACGTCCTGACTTTC.

The V call is TRBV7-2, the J call TRBJ2-7; 9 bases match TRBD1. The CDR3 covers 15 residues. Germline loops: CDR1 SGHTA, CDR2 FQGNSA. The trim removed 5 bases at V and 4 bases at J, leaving 9 bases unmatched. The CDR3 coding sequence is TGTGCCAGCAGCCGACAGGGGGTCTCGGCTTACGAGCAGTACTTC. It specifies CASSRQGVSAYEQYF.

In the case of this clone: The same CDR3 is also encoded by other DNA sequences in this sample. V and J are TRBV5-4 and TRBJ2-5; TRBD1 might be the D (7 bases). This CDR3 comprises 13 residues. Trimming stripped 0 bases from V and 5 bases from J, with 8 bases between. Germline CDR1 SGHNT, CDR2 YYREEE (reference sequence). The CDR3 sequence is CASSLAGGETQYF. CDR3 DNA: TGTGCCAGCAGCTTGGCAGGGGGGGAGACCCAGTACTTC.

This clone came up a few times. The J gene is TRBJ1-4, the V gene TRBV2; perhaps TRBD1 as D (6 bases). Germline-derived CDR1 and CDR2 are SNHLY and FYNNEI. This CDR3 comprises 15 residues. V lost 8 bases, J lost 0 bases, and 13 bases lay in between. CDR3 in DNA: TGTGCCAGCGGATGGACAGTTGCAACTAATGAAAAACTGTTTTTT. The encoded protein is CASGWTVATNEKLFF.

This CDR3 is CASSLIGQGMAGELFF. DNA for the CDR3: TGTGCCAGCAGTTTAATAGGACAGGGGATGGCCGGGGAGCTGTTTTTT. V gene TRBV28 combines with J gene TRBJ2-2; 9 bases line up with TRBD1. Losses at the gene ends were 2 bases for V and 6 bases for J; bases not matched to a gene: 7. CDR3 length: 16 amino acids. Looked up from germline, CDR1 is MDHEN and CDR2 is SYDVKM.

V gene TRBV18 combines with J gene TRBJ1-3, with no clear D. The CDR3 is made up of 15 amino acids. Deletions cut 2 bases from V and 2 bases from J, with 10 bases between. Germline V gives CDR1 KGHSH, CDR2 LQKENI. The CDR3 DNA reads as TGTGCCAGCTCACCAATCTCGCAGGCTGGAAACACCATATATTTT. Translation gives CASSPISQAGNTIYF.

This clone showed up just a few times. The J gene is TRBJ2-5, the V gene TRBV6-5, with a possible D match to TRBD2 (6 bases). The CDR3 has 15 amino acids. V lost 5 bases and J 5 bases, leaving 18 bases between the germline ends. Germline V CDR1 and CDR2: MNHEY, SVGAGI. The CDR3 DNA sequence: TGTGCCAGCAGTGGGTCCAGGGAGGTAGGGGAGACCCAGTACTTC. Its translation is CASSGSREVGETQYF.

The chain recombines TRBV15 with TRBJ2-7; 10 bases agree with TRBD2. Germline values: CDR1 LNHNV, CDR2 YYDKDF (reference sequence). The CDR3 contains 14 residues. V lost 3 bases, J lost 6 bases, and 5 bases stayed unmatched. For the CDR3, the DNA is TGTGCCACCAGCAGGCCTAGCGGGAGAGGCGAGCAGTACTTC. It codes for CATSRPSGRGEQYF.